This T cell receptor beta chain derives from a study of shared clonotypes between healthy human individuals. With respect to this clone: Its specificity is not known.

Findings of the study overall: Some naive CD4 clonotypes, around 4.9%, turned up in common across several donors.

Nashville, Tennessee was home to all donors, who were Caucasian adults. The V and J ends lost 10 bases and 5 bases, in that order; junction bases with no gene match: 7. The CDR3 consists of 13 residues. Germline-derived CDR1 and CDR2 are SNHLY and FYNNEI. Deep-level settings were used for running the assay. Sorted-subset replicate PCRs used 150 to 200 ng of genomic DNA. This amount corresponded to 30,000 to 35,000 T cell genomes. Libraries were prepared by immunoSEQ multiplex PCR; TCRdb keeps only in-frame clonotypes and omits some of them. Counted here are 1,100,000 or so clones, around 78% occurring once; the ten biggest clones make up 0.5% to 0.6%.

This chain links TRBV2 with TRBJ2-5; 10 bases agree with TRBD1. Sequenced sample: memory CD4+ T cells from PBMCs. Subset denoted: CD45RA-negative fraction. This clonotype was obtained from a man aged 18 to 35 in good health. Some clones in this sample may be carry-over from other donors' samples. CDR3 residues: CATRQGAGETQYF. The CDR3 DNA reads TGTGCCACTCGACAGGGGGCGGGGGAGACCCAGTACTTC.